These 4 T cell receptor beta chains were sequenced from one sample in a study of OX40 agonist ivuxolimab in advanced cancers. Method: immunoSEQ multiplex PCR; TCRdb's copy keeps in-frame clones and lacks some. The repertoire holds 75,000 to 100,000 clones, under 90% seen once, with approximately 6.3% in the top ten. The sample here was CD4+ or CD8+ T cells sorted from blood, taken in a trial of the OX40 agonist ivuxolimab. The receptors were gathered from an adult with an advanced solid tumor such as melanoma, head and neck, liver or kidney cancer.

The V gene is TRBV11-3, the J gene TRBJ2-1, with 7 bases identical to TRBD2. V lost 5 bases, J lost 2 bases, and 9 bases stayed unmatched. The CDR3 extends over 16 amino acids. Germline-derived CDR1 and CDR2 are SGHNT and YENEEA. The CDR3 protein is CASSPEGTTPYNEQFF. CDR3 DNA: TGTGCCAGCAGCCCTGAAGGGACTACTCCCTACAATGAGCAGTTCTTC. Looking up the rest from reference TRBV11-3 and TRBJ2-1 gives the full variable domain: EAGVVQSPRYKIIEKKQPVAFWCNPISGHNTLYWYLQNLGQGPELLIRYENEEAVDDSQLPKDRFSAERLKGVDSTLKIQPAELGDSAVYLCASSPEGTTPYNEQFFGPGTRLTVL.

The chain is built from TRBV25-1 and TRBJ1-5; unclear D gene. Germline V gives CDR1 MGHDK, CDR2 SYGVNS. CDR3 length equals 15 residues. V was shortened by 5 bases and J by 0 bases, with 11 bases between the two germline ends. CDR3 DNA sequence: TGTGCCAGCAGTATGGGAGGAGTTAGCAATCAGCCCCAGCATTTT. Protein sequence: CASSMGGVSNQPQHF.

The rearrangement uses TRBV5-5 and TRBJ1-1; D remains unclear. From germline, CDR1 is SGHKS and CDR2 YYEKEE (reference sequence). The CDR3 covers 18 residues. Trimming pared 4 bases from V and 5 bases from J, leaving 27 bases between. The chain's CDR3 is CASSQDTRGSNPGTEAFF. In DNA, the CDR3 is TGTGCCAGCAGCCAAGATACCCGGGGATCCAACCCGGGGACTGAAGCTTTCTTT.

This sequence joins TRBV4-2 and TRBJ2-5; 9 bases agree with TRBD2. The V gene end was trimmed by 1 base and the J gene end by 3 bases; junction bases not matched to a gene: 0. Germline loops: CDR1 LGHNA, CDR2 YNFKEQ. The CDR3 sequence is 14 residues long. CDR3 region: CASSQGLAEETQYF. CDR3 DNA sequence: TGTGCCAGCAGCCAAGGACTAGCGGAAGAGACCCAGTACTTC.